Listed below are T cell receptor beta chains from one sample, sequenced in a study of blood T cell repertoires in COVID-19. Clones were read by immunoSEQ multiplex PCR, and TCRdb kept only the in-frame ones, dropping some. The sample includes around 88,000 clones, roughly 80% seen only once; the top ten take about 10%. Sequenced material: peripheral blood. These receptors came from a woman of 80 years or more with acute or convalescent COVID-19. Each CDR3 is given with its conserved first and last residue. D genes are given only for firm matches. A row's size may be missing; if present it is once, few, many or a size class.

clone_size j_call d_call v_call cdr3_aa cdr3_nt
once TRBJ2-5 - TRBV5-1 CASSLPDFQETQYF TGCGCCAGCAGCTTGCCGGACTTCCAAGAGACCCAGTACTTC
- TRBJ1-5 - TRBV18 CASSQDGNSNQPQHF TGTGCCAGCTCACAGGACGGGAATAGCAATCAGCCCCAGCATTTT
- TRBJ1-1 - TRBV5-5 CASSLRGLTEAFF TGTGCCAGCAGCCTCCGTGGGCTCACTGAAGCTTTCTTT
once TRBJ1-1 TRBD1 TRBV18 CASSPSGPQGVDTEAFF TGTGCCAGCTCACCTTCGGGCCCCCAGGGGGTGGACACTGAAGCTTTCTTT
- TRBJ1-1 - TRBV9 CASSVLSASGNTEAFF TGTGCCAGCAGCGTACTATCTGCGAGTGGGAACACTGAAGCTTTCTTT
- TRBJ1-1 - TRBV19 CASSPTGLNTEAFF TGTGCCAGTAGCCCGACAGGCCTGAACACTGAAGCTTTCTTT
- TRBJ2-5 - TRBV19 CASRPVGGETQYF TGTGCCAGTAGACCTGTGGGGGGAGAGACCCAGTACTTC
- TRBJ1-3 - TRBV7-2 CASSLGGASSSGNTIYF TGTGCCAGCAGCTTGGGGGGGGCTTCTTCCTCTGGAAACACCATATATTTT
- TRBJ2-1 TRBD2 TRBV5-1 CASSQPGLAGGRNNEQFF TGCGCCAGCAGTCAACCGGGACTAGCGGGGGGCCGCAACAATGAGCAGTTCTTC
once TRBJ2-2 - TRBV5-4 CASSLKGVNTGELFF TGTGCCAGCAGCTTGAAGGGGGTGAACACCGGGGAGCTGTTTTTT
- TRBJ1-2 TRBD1 TRBV7-2 CASSSGGTGGWYRYTF TGTGCCAGCAGCTCAGGGGGTACAGGGGGCTGGTATCGCTACACCTTC
- TRBJ1-3 - TRBV2 CASGGRGTNTIYF TGTGCCAGCGGAGGGAGGGGTACAAACACCATATATTTT
once TRBJ1-4 - TRBV6-1 CASSAPRGRGTEKLFF TGTGCCAGCAGTGCTCCCAGGGGCAGGGGTACCGAAAAACTGTTTTTT
- TRBJ1-1 - TRBV20-1 CSASSFGKNTEAFF TGCAGTGCTAGTTCTTTCGGTAAGAACACTGAAGCTTTCTTT
few TRBJ1-3 - TRBV27 CASSPGDLGNTIYF TGTGCCAGCAGCCCAGGGGATCTTGGAAACACCATATATTTT
few TRBJ2-2 TRBD1 TRBV5-4 CASSLQGNTGELFF TGTGCCAGCAGCTTACAGGGGAATACCGGGGAGCTGTTTTTT
- TRBJ1-2 - TRBV5-1 CASSLEAGMRGYTF TGCGCCAGCAGCTTGGAGGCGGGAATGAGAGGCTACACCTTC
- TRBJ1-5 - TRBV6-2/TRBV6-3 CASSYELSVSNQPQHF TGTGCCAGCAGTTACGAACTCAGCGTCAGCAATCAGCCCCAGCATTTT
- TRBJ1-5 TRBD1 TRBV19 CASTGQGFSWNQPQHF TGTGCCAGTACGGGACAGGGGTTTTCATGGAATCAGCCCCAGCATTTT
few TRBJ2-5 - TRBV18 CASSRGQIQETQYF TGTGCCAGCTCCCGAGGACAGATACAAGAGACCCAGTACTTC
- TRBJ2-2 - TRBV2 CASAGSVPGELFF TGTGCCAGCGCTGGGAGCGTCCCCGGGGAGCTGTTTTTT
- TRBJ1-5 - TRBV19 CASNPGRGSNQPQHF TGTGCCAGTAACCCCGGGCGGGGAAGCAATCAGCCCCAGCATTTT
- TRBJ2-3 TRBD1 TRBV6-2/TRBV6-3 CASRPTTGTGDTDTQYF TGTGCCAGCAGGCCTACAACCGGGACAGGAGACACAGATACGCAGTATTTT
- TRBJ1-2 TRBD1 TRBV7-2 CASSLFRDRAIYGYTF TGTGCCAGCAGCTTATTCCGGGACAGGGCGATCTATGGCTACACCTTC
- TRBJ1-4 - TRBV19 CASSISGTSTNEKLFF TGTGCCAGTAGTATATCGGGGACTTCAACTAATGAAAAACTGTTTTTT
- TRBJ1-1 - TRBV6-5 CASSRTANTEAFF TGTGCCAGCAGTAGGACAGCGAACACTGAAGCTTTCTTT
once TRBJ1-1 TRBD1 TRBV6-2/TRBV6-3 CASSSGTGVVTEAFF TGTGCCAGCAGCTCCGGGACAGGGGTCGTTACTGAAGCTTTCTTT
once TRBJ1-4 TRBD1 TRBV11-2 CASSLSAGQVAMVEKLFF TGTGCCAGCAGCTTAAGTGCGGGACAGGTGGCAATGGTCGAAAAACTGTTTTTT
once TRBJ2-2 TRBD1 TRBV6-2/TRBV6-3 CASSFGQGGTGELFF TGTGCCAGCAGTTTCGGACAGGGGGGGACCGGGGAGCTGTTTTTT
- TRBJ1-2 TRBD1 TRBV7-2 CASSPLRQGYGYTF TGTGCCAGCAGCCCCCTTAGACAGGGATATGGCTACACCTTC
few TRBJ1-2 TRBD1 TRBV18 CASYQQGRNGYTF TGTGCCAGCTACCAACAGGGGAGGAATGGCTACACCTTC
few TRBJ1-4 - TRBV4-3 CASSQEEGYGEKLFF TGCGCCAGCAGCCAAGAAGAGGGATATGGTGAAAAACTGTTTTTT
- TRBJ2-3 TRBD2 TRBV4-1 CASSQDGLVGRTDTQYF TGCGCCAGCAGCCAAGATGGACTAGTTGGGAGGACAGATACGCAGTATTTT